This is a list of T cell receptor beta chains from one sample in a study of radiotherapy plus CTLA-4 blockade in lung cancer. Data came from immunoSEQ multiplex PCR; TCRdb stores just in-frame clones and leaves some out. The sample includes roughly 42,000 clones, roughly 60% of them seen just once. Sample: peripheral blood, taken from a patient treated with radiotherapy plus ipilimumab. Every receptor here comes from a human donor with non-small cell lung cancer who had a partial response to radiotherapy plus ipilimumab. CDR3s include the opening cysteine and the closing phenylalanine or tryptophan. Fields, in order: D gene, clone size, J gene, V gene, CDR3 protein, CDR3 DNA. A D gene is named only where the DNA matches it firmly. A clone size is listed for some rows: how often the clone was seen (once, few, many), or a class if it is expanded.

d_gene: TRBD2; abundance: NA; j_gene: TRBJ2-3; v_gene: TRBV5-1; CDR3aa: CASTFGRHTDTQYF; CDR3nt: TGCGCCAGTACCTTCGGGAGGCACACAGATACGCAGTATTTT
d_gene: TRBD2; abundance: NA; j_gene: TRBJ2-5; v_gene: TRBV11-2; CDR3aa: CASSLEPGTSGGTARETQYF; CDR3nt: TGTGCCAGCAGCTTAGAGCCGGGGACTAGCGGGGGGACAGCAAGAGAGACCCAGTACTTC
d_gene: TRBD1; abundance: NA; j_gene: TRBJ1-6; v_gene: TRBV27; CDR3aa: CASSLKTGSSYNSPLHF; CDR3nt: TGTGCCAGCAGTCTTAAGACAGGGAGCTCCTATAATTCACCCCTCCACTTT
d_gene: TRBD1; abundance: NA; j_gene: TRBJ2-6; v_gene: TRBV7-9; CDR3aa: CASSLGGQASSGANVLTF; CDR3nt: TGTGCCAGCAGCTTAGGGGGACAGGCCAGCTCTGGGGCCAACGTCCTGACTTTC
d_gene: NA; abundance: NA; j_gene: TRBJ1-5; v_gene: TRBV19; CDR3aa: CATRGGGGMNQPQHF; CDR3nt: TGTGCCACTCGCGGCGGGGGCGGGATGAATCAGCCCCAGCATTTT
d_gene: TRBD2; abundance: few; j_gene: TRBJ2-3; v_gene: TRBV5-1; CDR3aa: CASSPGLAGATDTQYF; CDR3nt: TGCGCCAGCAGCCCAGGACTAGCGGGAGCCACAGATACGCAGTATTTT
d_gene: NA; abundance: NA; j_gene: TRBJ1-5; v_gene: TRBV2; CDR3aa: CASSDRGEWGNQPQHF; CDR3nt: TGTGCCAGCAGTGACCGGGGGGAATGGGGCAATCAGCCCCAGCATTTT
d_gene: NA; abundance: NA; j_gene: TRBJ1-2; v_gene: TRBV29-1; CDR3aa: CSGHSNLYGYTF; CDR3nt: TGCAGCGGGCACAGTAATTTGTATGGCTACACCTTC
d_gene: NA; abundance: NA; j_gene: TRBJ2-3; v_gene: TRBV27; CDR3aa: CASTPGLPSTDTQYF; CDR3nt: TGTGCCAGCACCCCAGGGCTTCCTAGCACAGATACGCAGTATTTT
d_gene: NA; abundance: NA; j_gene: TRBJ1-4; v_gene: TRBV19; CDR3aa: CASSSTTRTAKEKLFF; CDR3nt: TGTGCCAGTAGTTCAACCACCAGGACAGCTAAAGAAAAACTGTTTTTT
d_gene: NA; abundance: NA; j_gene: TRBJ2-7; v_gene: TRBV7-2; CDR3aa: CASSKQESSYEQYF; CDR3nt: TGTGCCAGCAGCAAACAGGAGAGCTCCTACGAGCAGTACTTC
d_gene: TRBD2; abundance: NA; j_gene: TRBJ2-3; v_gene: TRBV5-1; CDR3aa: CASNLGGGTSATDTQYF; CDR3nt: TGCGCCAGCAACTTGGGGGGCGGGACTAGCGCCACAGATACGCAGTATTTT
d_gene: NA; abundance: few; j_gene: TRBJ1-5; v_gene: TRBV7-3; CDR3aa: CASSLPNQPQHF; CDR3nt: TGTGCCAGCAGCCTACCCAATCAGCCCCAGCATTTT
d_gene: TRBD2; abundance: NA; j_gene: TRBJ2-1; v_gene: TRBV14; CDR3aa: CASSLSSGGGNEQFF; CDR3nt: TGTGCCAGCAGCCTATCTAGCGGGGGAGGGAATGAGCAGTTCTTC
d_gene: TRBD1; abundance: NA; j_gene: TRBJ2-1; v_gene: TRBV5-6; CDR3aa: CASSLPRQGSKFF; CDR3nt: TGTGCCAGCAGCTTGCCCAGACAGGGGAGTAAGTTCTTC
d_gene: NA; abundance: NA; j_gene: TRBJ1-2; v_gene: TRBV5-4; CDR3aa: CASSWGTGPGYTF; CDR3nt: TGTGCCAGCAGCTGGGGAACAGGGCCTGGCTACACCTTC
d_gene: NA; abundance: NA; j_gene: TRBJ2-1; v_gene: TRBV19; CDR3aa: CASSLPSSYNEQFF; CDR3nt: TGTGCCAGTAGTTTACCCAGCTCCTACAATGAGCAGTTCTTC
d_gene: TRBD1; abundance: many; j_gene: TRBJ1-4; v_gene: TRBV5-1; CDR3aa: CASRRTGGRGTNEKLFF; CDR3nt: TGCGCCAGCAGACGGACAGGGGGCAGAGGGACTAATGAAAAACTGTTTTTT
d_gene: NA; abundance: NA; j_gene: TRBJ2-7; v_gene: TRBV4-2; CDR3aa: CASSGAVGRALYEQYF; CDR3nt: TGTGCCAGCAGTGGGGCCGTTGGTAGGGCCCTCTACGAGCAGTACTTC
d_gene: TRBD2; abundance: NA; j_gene: TRBJ2-7; v_gene: TRBV7-9; CDR3aa: CASSPGTSGGRAEQYF; CDR3nt: TGTGCCAGCAGCCCAGGGACTAGCGGGGGACGGGCCGAGCAGTACTTC
d_gene: TRBD2; abundance: once; j_gene: TRBJ2-1; v_gene: TRBV5-6; CDR3aa: CASSYLAGLRNEQFF; CDR3nt: TGTGCCAGCAGCTACCTAGCGGGGCTTAGAAATGAGCAGTTCTTC
d_gene: NA; abundance: NA; j_gene: TRBJ2-1; v_gene: TRBV9; CDR3aa: CASSVDWALSDDLFF; CDR3nt: TGTGCCAGCAGCGTAGATTGGGCCTTATCCGACGATTTGTTCTTC
d_gene: NA; abundance: few; j_gene: TRBJ2-1; v_gene: TRBV10-2; CDR3aa: CASRDSTYNEQFF; CDR3nt: TGCGCCAGCCGGGACTCCACCTACAATGAGCAGTTCTTC
d_gene: TRBD1; abundance: NA; j_gene: TRBJ2-3; v_gene: TRBV5-1; CDR3aa: CASSLGYRGRTDTQYF; CDR3nt: TGCGCCAGCAGCTTGGGTTACAGGGGGCGCACAGATACGCAGTATTTT
d_gene: NA; abundance: NA; j_gene: TRBJ2-7; v_gene: TRBV7-8; CDR3aa: CASSPKVGAYEQYF; CDR3nt: TGTGCCAGCAGCCCGAAGGTCGGGGCCTACGAGCAGTACTTC
d_gene: NA; abundance: NA; j_gene: TRBJ1-1; v_gene: TRBV7-6; CDR3aa: CASSSTGSTEAFF; CDR3nt: TGTGCCAGCAGTTCCACAGGGAGTACTGAAGCTTTCTTT
d_gene: TRBD1; abundance: NA; j_gene: TRBJ1-2; v_gene: TRBV4-2; CDR3aa: CASSQEPTGGRGYTF; CDR3nt: TGTGCCAGCAGCCAAGAACCGACAGGGGGCAGGGGCTACACCTTC
d_gene: TRBD1; abundance: few; j_gene: TRBJ1-2; v_gene: TRBV9; CDR3aa: CASSVDAGGQGGYTF; CDR3nt: TGTGCCAGCAGCGTAGACGCAGGGGGCCAGGGTGGCTACACCTTC
d_gene: NA; abundance: NA; j_gene: TRBJ1-3; v_gene: TRBV2; CDR3aa: CASSPPSSGNTIYF; CDR3nt: TGTGCCAGCAGCCCACCCAGCTCTGGAAACACCATATATTTT
d_gene: NA; abundance: NA; j_gene: TRBJ1-1; v_gene: TRBV5-1; CDR3aa: CASSLVGRLYTEAFF; CDR3nt: TGCGCCAGCAGCTTGGTAGGCAGACTCTACACTGAAGCTTTCTTT
d_gene: TRBD1; abundance: NA; j_gene: TRBJ1-1; v_gene: TRBV4-1; CDR3aa: CASSQTGTGHTEAFF; CDR3nt: TGCGCCAGCAGCCAGACCGGGACAGGGCACACTGAAGCTTTCTTT
d_gene: TRBD1; abundance: NA; j_gene: TRBJ1-6; v_gene: TRBV30; CDR3aa: CAWETGVRGNSPLHF; CDR3nt: TGTGCCTGGGAAACAGGGGTAAGAGGTAATTCACCCCTCCACTTT
d_gene: TRBD1; abundance: NA; j_gene: TRBJ1-6; v_gene: TRBV6-9; CDR3aa: CASADREGSPLHF; CDR3nt: TGTGCCAGCGCGGACAGGGAGGGATCACCCCTCCACTTT
d_gene: NA; abundance: NA; j_gene: TRBJ1-1; v_gene: TRBV5-1; CDR3aa: CASKEGRVNTEAFF; CDR3nt: TGCGCCAGCAAGGAGGGTAGAGTGAACACTGAAGCTTTCTTT
d_gene: NA; abundance: few; j_gene: TRBJ1-4; v_gene: TRBV4-2; CDR3aa: CASSQDSGTNEKLFF; CDR3nt: TGTGCCAGCAGCCAAGATTCAGGGACTAATGAAAAACTGTTTTTT
d_gene: NA; abundance: few; j_gene: TRBJ2-1; v_gene: TRBV25-1; CDR3aa: CASSEGQPYNEQFF; CDR3nt: TGTGCCAGCAGCGAGGGACAACCCTACAATGAGCAGTTCTTC
d_gene: TRBD1; abundance: NA; j_gene: TRBJ1-4; v_gene: TRBV11-2; CDR3aa: CASSRAQGQGIEKLFF; CDR3nt: TGTGCCAGCAGCCGTGCACAGGGACAGGGGATTGAAAAACTGTTTTTT
d_gene: TRBD1; abundance: NA; j_gene: TRBJ1-1; v_gene: TRBV19; CDR3aa: CASSNGQGVRNTEAFF; CDR3nt: TGTGCCAGTAGTAACGGACAGGGGGTGAGGAACACTGAAGCTTTCTTT
d_gene: NA; abundance: few; j_gene: TRBJ2-7; v_gene: TRBV19; CDR3aa: CASSITSSYEQYF; CDR3nt: TGTGCCAGTAGTATCACGAGCTCCTACGAGCAGTACTTC
d_gene: TRBD1; abundance: NA; j_gene: TRBJ2-5; v_gene: TRBV4-2; CDR3aa: CASSPRTGAVWETQYF; CDR3nt: TGTGCCAGCAGCCCTAGGACAGGGGCTGTTTGGGAGACCCAGTACTTC
d_gene: NA; abundance: NA; j_gene: TRBJ1-5; v_gene: TRBV7-2; CDR3aa: CTSSLATHQPQHF; CDR3nt: TGTACCAGCAGCTTAGCTACTCATCAGCCCCAGCATTTT
d_gene: NA; abundance: NA; j_gene: TRBJ1-3; v_gene: TRBV5-1; CDR3aa: CASSLYGQGNTIYF; CDR3nt: TGCGCCAGCAGCTTGTACGGACAGGGAAACACCATATATTTT
d_gene: NA; abundance: NA; j_gene: TRBJ1-6; v_gene: TRBV2; CDR3aa: CASRGPQGSPLHF; CDR3nt: TGTGCCAGCAGAGGACCCCAGGGATCACCCCTCCACTTT
d_gene: TRBD2; abundance: NA; j_gene: TRBJ2-3; v_gene: TRBV11-2; CDR3aa: CASSLGVAGDFSDTQYF; CDR3nt: TGTGCCAGCAGCTTAGGAGTAGCGGGAGATTTTTCAGATACGCAGTATTTT
d_gene: TRBD1; abundance: NA; j_gene: TRBJ1-1; v_gene: TRBV6-4; CDR3aa: CASSRDRNTEAFF; CDR3nt: TGTGCCAGCTCCCGGGACAGAAACACTGAAGCTTTCTTT
d_gene: TRBD2; abundance: NA; j_gene: TRBJ2-7; v_gene: TRBV2; CDR3aa: CASRSSVAGAYEQYF; CDR3nt: TGTGCCAGCCGGTCGTCTGTAGCGGGAGCCTACGAGCAGTACTTC
d_gene: NA; abundance: once; j_gene: TRBJ2-3; v_gene: TRBV5-8; CDR3aa: CASSFSRSSSTDTQYF; CDR3nt: TGTGCCAGCAGCTTCTCGAGATCCTCTAGCACAGATACGCAGTATTTT
d_gene: TRBD1; abundance: NA; j_gene: TRBJ1-1; v_gene: TRBV13; CDR3aa: CASSNQGGTEAFF; CDR3nt: TGTGCCAGCAGCAATCAGGGGGGTACTGAAGCTTTCTTT
d_gene: NA; abundance: few; j_gene: TRBJ1-1; v_gene: TRBV18; CDR3aa: CASSPDSLNTEAFF; CDR3nt: TGTGCCAGCTCACCGGACAGCCTGAACACTGAAGCTTTCTTT
d_gene: NA; abundance: NA; j_gene: TRBJ2-1; v_gene: TRBV9; CDR3aa: CASSDPLSPSSYNEQFF; CDR3nt: TGTGCCAGCAGCGACCCCCTGAGTCCGAGCTCCTACAATGAGCAGTTCTTC
d_gene: TRBD2; abundance: NA; j_gene: TRBJ2-1; v_gene: TRBV7-2; CDR3aa: CASSFLAGRDNEQFF; CDR3nt: TGTGCCAGCAGCTTCCTAGCGGGGCGGGACAATGAGCAGTTCTTC
d_gene: NA; abundance: NA; j_gene: TRBJ2-2; v_gene: TRBV2; CDR3aa: CASSEQQDATGELFF; CDR3nt: TGTGCCAGCAGTGAACAACAGGACGCCACCGGGGAGCTGTTTTTT